The 31 T cell receptor beta chains given below trace back to one sample, sequenced in a study of regulatory T cells in long-lasting Graves disease listed by TCRdb under 2021. Library preparation used multiplex PCR. Instrument on record: Illumina HiSeq 4000. TCR beta libraries were built with iRepertoire HTBI primers and Arm-PCR amplification of CDR3 regions. TCRdb passed the public sequencing reads through fastp at Q25 and MiXCR, retaining productive beta sequences. CDR3 protein sequences are deduplicated, and each keeps its most common genes and DNA. Present in this sample are some 370,000 distinct CDR3 sequences, 12% of which were seen just once. The top ten constitute about 20% of the sample. The time point label, as the study defines it: newly diagnosed GD, antithyroid drugs for less than 3 months. RNA was extracted from PBMCs in TRIzol for both TCR sequencing and RNA sequencing. These same data were also listed under a study on T cells in Graves' hyperthyroidism and ophthalmopathy.

Material: peripheral blood mononuclear cells (PBMCs), obtained at new diagnosis, from a patient treated with antithyroid drugs. The source of these receptors is a young woman with Graves disease. Donor details come from another sample of the same person, matched by shared clones.

Turning to this clonotype: It may be a read error: a sequence one base away is much more abundant. The chain carries TRBV6-2 or TRBV6-3 and TRBJ1-5, with D unclear. This CDR3 spans 12 amino acids. The V gene's germline CDR1 is MNHEY and CDR2 SVGEGT. The DNA for the CDR3 is TGTGTCAGCAGCCAACCGAATCAGCCCCAGCATTTT. Protein: CVSSQPNQPQHF.

This clonotype was recorded at least ten times. The chain uses TRBV12-3 or TRBV12-4 and TRBJ1-5; D call uncertain. This CDR3 region has 15 residues. The V gene lost 6 bases and the J gene lost 5 bases, with 17 bases spanning the gap. CDR3 sequence reads: CASSGPTERDQPQHF. The CDR3 DNA is TGTGCCAGCAGCGGACCGACTGAAAGAGATCAGCCCCAGCATTTT.

This clonotype was counted only a few times. The chain combines TRBV20-1 with TRBJ2-3; 10 positions agree with TRBD1. Unmatched junction bases numbered 6, after V lost 6 bases and J lost 0 bases. CDR1 and CDR2 (germline): DFQATT, SNEGSKA (reference sequence). The CDR3 is 15 residues long. The CDR3, as DNA: TGCAGTGCCTACAGACAGGGGGCGAGCACAGATACGCAGTATTTT. It is translated as CSAYRQGASTDTQYF.

This clonotype has ten or more counts. The chain carries TRBV14 and TRBJ2-7; D is undetermined. The germline V gene has CDR1 SGHDN and CDR2 FVKESK. V gave up 3 bases and J gave up 0 bases, with 6 bases separating them. The CDR3 totals 13 residues. CDR3 loop: CASSHPGSYEQYV. CDR3 nucleotides: TGTGCCAGCAGCCACCCAGGCTCCTACGAGCAGTACGTC.

This clonotype was observed a few times. The V and J genes are TRBV15 and TRBJ1-5, with D maybe TRBD1 (5 bases). Germline V gene data show CDR1 as LNHNV and CDR2 as YYDKDF (reference sequence). Trimming removed 4 bases at V and 0 bases at J, with 22 bases between. This CDR3 is 19 amino acids long. The CDR3 nucleotides read TGTGCCACCAGCACCCAAAGGGGCCGCGTCATCTATAGCAATCAGCCCCAGCATTTT. Protein: CATSTQRGRVIYSNQPQHF.

There are many counts of this clonotype. The rearrangement joins TRBV20-1 to TRBJ2-1, with D possibly matching TRBD2 (6 bases). V lost 6 bases and J 2 bases, leaving 17 bases between the germline ends. Germline lookup yields CDR1 DFQATT and CDR2 SNEGSKA (reference sequence). The CDR3 runs 15 residues. The CDR3 loop reads CSAVLATGAYNEQFF. The CDR3 region has the DNA TGCAGTGCCGTTCTAGCGACGGGGGCCTACAATGAGCAGTTCTTC.

V is TRBV2 and J is TRBJ2-1; D perhaps matches TRBD2 (6 bases). The CDR3 runs to 15 residues. Germline V gene lookup returns CDR1 SNHLY and CDR2 FYNNEI. Trimming took 3 bases from V and 5 from J, leaving 14 bases between them. This CDR3 reads CASSDPLGGNNEQFF. The CDR3, as DNA: TGTGCCAGCAGTGACCCCCTCGGAGGGAACAATGAGCAGTTCTTC.

The chain joins TRBV4-1 to TRBJ1-1, with D hard to call. Germline CDR1 MGHRA, CDR2 YSYEKL. The CDR3 covers 14 residues. The V gene lost 0 bases and the J gene lost 1 base, with 6 bases spanning the gap. DNA for the CDR3: TGCGCCAGCAGCCAAGATTGGAGGAACACTGAAGCTTTCTTT. Translating it yields CASSQDWRNTEAFF.

The chain is built from TRBV28 and TRBJ2-1; 13 nucleotides align to TRBD2. This CDR3 comprises 17 residues. V gave up 6 bases and J gave up 9 bases; unmatched junction bases: 14. Germline CDR1 reads MDHEN; CDR2 reads SYDVKM. The CDR3 here is CASSQEGLAGSRGEQFF. The CDR3 coding sequence is TGTGCCAGCAGCCAAGAGGGACTAGCGGGGTCACGCGGTGAGCAGTTCTTC.

This clonotype was seen at least ten times. V usage is TRBV12-3 or TRBV12-4 and J usage is TRBJ1-1; D ambiguous. V lost 2 bases and J 11 bases, leaving 12 bases between the germline ends. The CDR3 runs to 12 residues. The CDR3 nucleotides read TGTGCCAGCAGTTTAAGGCACCGAGAGGCTTTCTTT. It codes for CASSLRHREAFF.

This clonotype was recorded at least ten times. V and J are TRBV7-9 and TRBJ2-7, with 8 nucleotides matching TRBD2. This CDR3 contains 18 residues. With 7 bases clipped from V and 0 bases from J, the junction kept 17 bases outside the gene matches. Germline lookup yields CDR1 SEHNR and CDR2 FQNEAQ (reference sequence). CDR3 residues: CASNSAAPSGWSSYEQYF. Here the CDR3 DNA reads TGTGCCAGCAACTCAGCTGCCCCTAGCGGGTGGAGCTCCTACGAGCAGTACTTC.

This clonotype was seen repeatedly, ten times or more. V and J are TRBV15 and TRBJ2-1; tentatively, D is TRBD1 or TRBD2 (5 bases each). CDR1 and CDR2 from the germline V gene are LNHNV and YYDKDF (reference sequence). The V gene lost 0 bases and the J gene lost 5 bases, with 14 bases spanning the gap. The CDR3 has 16 amino acids. The CDR3 sequence: CATSRDWDLPNNEQFF. The CDR3, as DNA: TGTGCCACCAGCAGAGATTGGGACCTCCCAAACAATGAGCAGTTCTTC.

This clonotype appeared many times. The chain has TRBV6-9 and TRBJ2-1, with 7 bases identical to TRBD2. J lost 5 bases, V lost 2 bases, and 6 bases had no gene match. The CDR3 is 15 amino acids. Germline CDR1 reads MNHGY; CDR2 reads SVAAGI. The CDR3 bases are TGTGCCAGCAGTTATAGCGGGACCCTTAACAATGAGCAGTTCTTC. This gives the protein CASSYSGTLNNEQFF.

In this sample, this clonotype turned up a few times. The chain has TRBV14 and TRBJ1-6, with D unresolved. The germline CDR1 and CDR2 sequences are SGHDN and FVKESK. Between the trimmed V and J ends, which lost 6 bases and 4 bases, there was a span of 10 bases. CDR3 length: 14 amino acids. Here the CDR3 reads CASSWRQYNSPLHF. CDR3 in DNA: TGTGCCAGCAGTTGGCGGCAGTATAATTCACCCCTCCACTTT.

The sample holds many counts of this clonotype. V usage is TRBV12-5 and J usage is TRBJ1-3; 7 bases match TRBD1. With V trimmed by 4 bases and J by 3 bases, 6 bases remained unmatched. CDR1 and CDR2 from the germline V gene are LGHNT and FRNRAP. The CDR3 spans 15 residues. The CDR3 loop reads CASGSHRGFGNTIYF. CDR3 bases: TGTGCTAGTGGTTCCCACAGGGGCTTTGGAAACACCATATATTTT.

The chain carries TRBV6-5 and TRBJ1-2; D possibly corresponds to TRBD1 (5 bases). Germline CDR1 and CDR2: MNHEY and SVGAGI. Between the trimmed V and J ends, which lost 0 bases and 1 base, there was a span of 9 bases. This CDR3 has 15 amino acids. The CDR3 bases are TGTGCCAGCAGTTACTCGGAGGGGAATAACTATGGCTACACCTTC. Translated, it gives CASSYSEGNNYGYTF.

Ten or more counts support this clonotype. The rearrangement uses TRBV20-1 and TRBJ2-7; no reliable D call. Germline CDR1 and CDR2: DFQATT and SNEGSKA (reference sequence). CDR3 length equals 10 residues. CDR3 sequence: CPNGSYEQYV. The CDR3 nucleotides are TGTCCAAATGGCTCCTACGAGCAGTACGTC.

This clonotype was seen once. It is likely a read error: a sequence one base away is far more abundant. The conserved phenylalanine or tryptophan is not found at the CDR3 terminus, so this likely reflects a read error. This rearrangement joins TRBV11-2 to TRBJ1-1; D unresolved. Germline V gene lookup returns CDR1 SGHAT and CDR2 FQNNGV. The V gene lost 6 bases and the J gene lost 3 bases, with 17 bases spanning the gap. The CDR3 runs 15 residues. CDR3 in DNA: TGTGCCAGCAGTTTACTCAACAACATGGACACTGAAGCTTTCCTT. Translated, it gives CASSLLNNMDTEAFL.

This clonotype was detected many times. The V gene is TRBV29-1, the J gene TRBJ2-7, with 8 bases matching TRBD2. CDR1 and CDR2 from the germline V gene are SQVTM and ANQGSEA. V dropped 7 bases and J dropped 4; count of bases not matched to a gene: 9. The CDR3 is 13 residues long. The CDR3 sequence is CSALTSGRYEQYF. CDR3 nucleotides: TGCAGCGCCCTGACGAGCGGGAGATACGAGCAGTACTTC.

This clonotype was found many times. The chain has TRBV7-9 and TRBJ1-1, with unresolved D. The V end lost 0 bases, the J end lost 4 bases, and 12 bases lay between the germline ends. Germline V CDR1 and CDR2: SEHNR, FQNEAQ (reference sequence). This CDR3 is built from 15 residues. The CDR3 loop is CASSLARGMTTEAFF. The CDR3 bases are TGTGCCAGCAGCTTAGCTCGGGGAATGACCACTGAAGCTTTCTTT. Drawing the rest from reference TRBV7-9 and TRBJ1-1, the complete variable domain is DTGVSQNPRHKITKRGQNVTFRCDPISEHNRLYWYRQTLGQGPEFLTYFQNEAQLEKSRLLSDRFSAERPKGSFSTLEIQRTEQGDSAMYLCASSLARGMTTEAFFGQGTRLTVV.

This clonotype was detected many times. The V and J genes are TRBV2 and TRBJ1-2; 8 nucleotides match TRBD1. This CDR3 is 15 amino acids long. V shed 7 bases and J 4 bases; nucleotides not matched to a gene: 11. Germline CDR1 is SNHLY and CDR2 is FYNNEI. In nucleotides, the CDR3 is TGTGCCAGCATCCCGGGGGGGGACAGGAGCTATGGCTACACCTTC. Its protein is CASIPGGDRSYGYTF. Together with reference TRBV2 and TRBJ1-2, the CDR3 gives the full variable domain: EPEVTQTPSHQVTQMGQEVILRCVPISNHLYFYWYRQILGQKVEFLVSFYNNEISEKSEIFDDQFSVERPDGSNFTLKIRSTKLEDSAMYFCASIPGGDRSYGYTFGSGTRLTVV.

This clonotype was counted once. A much larger clone differs by one base, so this may be a read error. V gene TRBV2 combines with J gene TRBJ1-5; 9 bases line up with TRBD1. The germline CDR1 and CDR2 sequences are SNHLY and FYNNEI. Trimming removed 6 bases from V and 9 bases from J; junction bases left unmatched: 12. The CDR3 totals 15 residues. CDR3 DNA: TGTGCCAGCAGGCCCGCGACAGGGGGGCATCGGCCCCAGCATTTT. Its translation: CASRPATGGHRPQHF.

Turning to this clonotype: It differs at one base from a far larger clone, so likely a read error. This chain links TRBV6-2 or TRBV6-3 with TRBJ2-5; D not resolved. Trimming took off 3 bases at V and 5 bases at J, with 19 bases between the two ends. The CDR3 sequence is 16 residues long. CDR1 is MNHEY, CDR2 SVGEGT, per germline. The CDR3 nucleotides read TGTGCCAGCAGTTATGGTGCGCGACTTTCGACGGAGACCCAGTACTTC. It encodes CASSYGARLSTETQYF.

The chain is built from TRBV7-9 and TRBJ1-1; perhaps TRBD1 as D (6 bases). V lost 5 bases and J 4 bases, leaving 11 bases between the germline ends. CDR3 length: 13 amino acids. The germline gives CDR1 SEHNR, CDR2 FQNEAQ (reference sequence). The CDR3 bases are TGTGCCAGCAGCCACGACAGGACCACTGAAGCTTTCTTT. Translation gives CASSHDRTTEAFF.

This clonotype occurred many times. The genes are TRBV5-1 and TRBJ2-1, with TRBD1 identical over 10 bases. The V and J ends lost 2 bases and 3 bases, in that order; junction bases with no gene match: 8. CDR1 SGHRS and CDR2 YFSETQ come from the germline V gene. The CDR3 totals 17 residues. The CDR3 sequence: CASSLYPGQGIYNEQFF. The CDR3 DNA follows: TGCGCCAGCAGCTTATACCCGGGACAGGGGATCTACAATGAGCAGTTCTTC.

Many counts were recorded for this clonotype. The chain joins TRBV6-1 to TRBJ2-5; weak D call: TRBD1 (6 bases). The germline gives CDR1 MNHNS, CDR2 SASEGT. The CDR3 has 15 amino acids. Trimming removed 6 bases at V and 2 bases at J, with 16 bases between. This CDR3 reads CASSPLTGQQETQYF. The CDR3 DNA reads TGTGCCAGCAGCCCTCTGACAGGTCAGCAAGAGACCCAGTACTTC.

This clonotype was found a few times. A junction boundary mismatches the germline segment, possibly from a read error. The chain is built from TRBV6-2 or TRBV6-3 and TRBJ2-1; 15 nucleotides line up with TRBD2. Germline V gene data show CDR1 as MNHEY and CDR2 as SVGEGT. This CDR3 is built from 16 residues. The chain's CDR3 is CASSYPLRTSGRARVF. CDR3 DNA sequence: TGTGCCAGCAGTTACCCCCTCCGGACTAGCGGGAGGGCCCGGGTCTTC.

Only a few counts were recorded for this clonotype. The chain has TRBV4-3 and TRBJ2-1, with 11 bases identical to TRBD1. The V gene end was trimmed by 1 base and the J gene end by 13 bases; junction bases not matched to a gene: 15. Per germline, CDR1 LGHNA and CDR2 YSLEER. The CDR3 contains 17 residues. CDR3 sequence (DNA): TGCGCCAGCAGCCAAGTAGGGACAGGGGGGTGGGCTCGGCGACAGTTCTTC. Translation: CASSQVGTGGWARRQFF.

The chain has TRBV9 and TRBJ1-3; D unclear. Germline assignment: CDR1 SGDLS and CDR2 YYNGEE. The CDR3 spans 16 residues. The ends were cut back, 2 bases at V and 1 base at J, with 13 bases in the middle. CDR3 bases: TGTGCCAGCAGCGTCGATCTGAGGGAGTCTGGAAACACCATATATTTT. Its translation: CASSVDLRESGNTIYF. The full variable domain, with the rest looked up from reference TRBV9 and TRBJ1-3, is DSGVTQTPKHLITATGQRVTLRCSPRSGDLSVYWYQQSLDQGLQFLIQYYNGEERAKGNILERFSAQQFPDLHSELNLSSLELGDSALYFCASSVDLRESGNTIYFGEGSWLTVV.

This clonotype was counted only a few times. The chain couples TRBV7-9 to TRBJ2-1; TRBD2 matches at 9 bases. In germline, CDR1 is SEHNR, CDR2 FQNEAQ (reference sequence). With 3 bases clipped from V and 2 bases from J, the junction kept 11 bases outside the gene matches. The CDR3 totals 18 residues. Here the CDR3 DNA reads TGTGCCAGCAGCTTGGGGCGGGGGGGGCGAGACACCTACAATGAGCAGTTCTTC. Translated, it gives CASSLGRGGRDTYNEQFF.

About this clonotype itself: This may stem from a read error, because a much larger clone lies one nucleotide away. The chain links TRBV11-2 to TRBJ2-1; the D is unclear. V was shortened by 5 bases and J by 0 bases, with 8 bases between the two germline ends. CDR1 and CDR2 from the germline V gene are SGHAT and FQNNGV. CDR3 size: 14 residues. CDR3 DNA sequence: TGTGCCAGCAGCGACATGAGCTCCTACAATGAGCAGTTCTTC. Protein sequence: CASSDMSSYNEQFF.